These 28 T cell receptor beta chains were sequenced from one sample in a study of response to subunit inactivated influenza vaccine. Using its own MiXCR run on the RT-PCR reads, TCRdb lists one record per CDR3 protein. Here the sample spans around 650,000 distinct CDR3 sequences, about 15% being singletons. Sequencing used PBMCs from blood, obtained 11 to 12 days after vaccination. These receptors were taken from a man aged 45 to 65 who received an inactivated influenza vaccine.

This clonotype showed up just a few times. The genes are TRBV11-2 and TRBJ1-2; a possible D gene is TRBD1 (6 bases). Germline CDR1 reads SGHAT; CDR2 reads FQNNGV. The CDR3 consists of 13 residues. V was shortened by 1 base and J by 7 bases, with 10 bases between the two germline ends. CDR3 coding DNA: TGTGCCAGCAGCTTAGGGGGGGCAAGTGGCTACACCTTC. Its translation: CASSLGGASGYTF.

This clonotype came up many times. The gene calls are TRBV12-3 or TRBV12-4 and TRBJ2-2; D unresolved. V was pared by 9 bases and J by 2 bases, with 10 bases between. The CDR3 sequence is 13 residues long. The CDR3 is CASPARNTGELFF. The CDR3 DNA follows: TGTGCCAGTCCAGCGAGAAACACCGGGGAGCTGTTTTTT.

The rearrangement joins TRBV23-1 to TRBJ1-2; 7 nucleotides line up with TRBD1. TRBV23-1 is an ORF, and what it does is uncertain. The CDR3 sequence is 15 residues long. The ends lost 7 bases at V and 10 bases at J; junction bases unmatched: 18. This CDR3 reads CASITTPGDSSTYTF. The DNA for the CDR3 is TGCGCCAGCATCACAACCCCCGGGGACAGCTCTACCTACACCTTC.

A few counts support this clonotype. The chain has TRBV6-1 and TRBJ2-5; D gene ambiguous. Germline values: CDR1 MNHNS, CDR2 SASEGT. V lost 5 bases, J lost 4 bases, and 14 bases lay in between. The CDR3 has 14 residues. The CDR3 nucleotides are TGTGCCAGCAGTACCAACACGGGTGGAGAGACCCAGTACTTC. Translated, it gives CASSTNTGGETQYF.

With respect to this clonotype: The junction shows a germline mismatch at one end, possibly a read error. The chain recombines TRBV10-3 with TRBJ2-5; D possibly corresponds to TRBD2 (6 bases). Germline CDR1 ENHRY, CDR2 SYGVKD. This CDR3 comprises 12 residues. The CDR3 nucleotides read TGTGCCACCAGTCCTAGCGAAGAGACCCAGTACTTC. It encodes CATSPSEETQYF.

The gene calls are TRBV5-7 and TRBJ2-7; the D is unclear. TRBV5-7 is sorted into the ORF group, with uncertain function. Trimming stripped 1 base from V and 0 bases from J, with 17 bases between. The CDR3 is 17 amino acids. The CDR3 bases are TGTGCCAGCAGCTTGTCCATCCGGGCCTATAGCTCCTACGAGCAGTACTTC. Translating it yields CASSLSIRAYSSYEQYF.

This clonotype occurred many times. V and J are TRBV27 and TRBJ2-7; 11 nucleotides align to TRBD2. Per germline, CDR1 MNHEY and CDR2 SMNVEV (reference sequence). With 5 bases clipped from V and 4 bases from J, the junction kept 7 bases outside the gene matches. The CDR3 is 15 residues long. This CDR3 reads CASSPGLAALYEQYF. CDR3 in DNA: TGTGCCAGCAGTCCGGGACTAGCGGCCCTATACGAGCAGTACTTC.

This clonotype has just a few counts. The V and J genes are TRBV20-1 and TRBJ1-3; 10 bases are a match to TRBD1. This CDR3 spans 15 amino acids. Trimming at V came to 2 bases and at J to 6 bases, leaving 7 bases not matched to a gene. Germline V CDR1 and CDR2: DFQATT, SNEGSKA (reference sequence). CDR3 sequence (DNA): TGCAGTGCTAGACCCCCGGGACAGGGGTCAAACACCATATATTTT. Amino acid sequence: CSARPPGQGSNTIYF.

The chain joins TRBV20-1 to TRBJ2-7, with TRBD2 matching over 16 bases. J gave up 2 bases and V 4 bases, and 5 bases lay outside the gene matches. The CDR3 loop spans 16 amino acids. The germline gives CDR1 DFQATT, CDR2 SNEGSKA (reference sequence). CDR3 residues: CSAIGTSGRAAYEQYF. The CDR3 bases are TGCAGTGCTATTGGGACTAGCGGGAGGGCCGCCTACGAGCAGTACTTC.

The CDR3 here is CASSRTQASTDTQYF. The CDR3, as DNA: TGCGCCAGCAGCCGGACTCAGGCTAGCACAGATACGCAGTATTTT. This chain links TRBV5-1 with TRBJ2-3; D might be TRBD2 (5 bases). The germline V gene has CDR1 SGHRS and CDR2 YFSETQ. The V and J ends lost 4 bases and 0 bases respectively, with 12 bases between them. The CDR3 runs 15 residues.

This chain joins TRBV6-5 and TRBJ2-7, with D perhaps TRBD2 (6 bases). CDR3 length: 14 residues. The germline CDR1 and CDR2 sequences are MNHEY and SVGAGI. The V and J ends lost 0 bases and 6 bases respectively, with 12 bases between them. The CDR3, as DNA: TGTGCCAGCAGTTACTCGACTGGGGGGTTCGAGCAGTACTTC. It yields the protein CASSYSTGGFEQYF.

This chain connects TRBV14 to TRBJ2-1; unclear D gene. Trimming cost V 2 bases and J 7 bases, with 18 bases left between them. Germline V CDR1 and CDR2: SGHDN, FVKESK. The CDR3 totals 16 residues. The CDR3 DNA reads TGTGCCAGCAGCCAAATAGAGCGAGTTCAAGGAAATGAGCAGTTCTTC. This encodes CASSQIERVQGNEQFF.

The table lists this clonotype with many counts. The V and J genes are TRBV12-3 or TRBV12-4 and TRBJ2-2; TRBD2 aligns across 7 bases. CDR3 length equals 16 residues. Trimming took 5 bases from V and 0 from J; bases not matched to a gene: 6. The CDR3 DNA reads TGTGCCAGCAGTCCCTATAGCGGGCCGAACACCGGGGAGCTGTTTTTT. Translation: CASSPYSGPNTGELFF.

This clonotype was counted only a few times. J is TRBJ1-5 and V is TRBV4-1; 7 nucleotides match TRBD1. Trimming cost V 2 bases and J 4 bases; bases outside gene matches: 5. CDR1 and CDR2 from the germline V gene are MGHRA and YSYEKL. This CDR3 has 15 residues. The CDR3 nucleotides read TGCGCCAGCAGCCAAAGTGGGACAGATAATCAGCCCCAGCATTTT. This encodes CASSQSGTDNQPQHF.

Concerning this clonotype: A read error may produce the germline difference seen at one junction end. This rearrangement joins TRBV7-8 to TRBJ1-6, with unresolved D. The CDR3 length is 16 residues. The germline V gene has CDR1 SGHVS and CDR2 FQNEAQ. CDR3 loop: CASSSGEGSYYSPLHF. The CDR3 region has the DNA TGTGCCAGCAGCTCCGGCGAAGGAAGCTATTATTCACCCCTCCACTTT.

There are a few counts of this clonotype. J is TRBJ2-7 and V is TRBV20-1; 8 bases are a match to TRBD2. This CDR3 spans 14 amino acids. Germline V CDR1 and CDR2: DFQATT, SNEGSKA (reference sequence). V was clipped by 3 bases and J by 3 bases; unmatched bases: 7. The CDR3 loop reads CSARSGSALYEQYF. The CDR3 DNA reads as TGCAGTGCTAGGAGCGGGAGTGCTCTCTACGAGCAGTACTTC.

CDR3 sequence reads: CASSLRLGLLAGVETQYF. DNA for the CDR3: TGTGCCAGCAGTTTACGCCTCGGATTGCTAGCGGGAGTTGAGACCCAGTACTTC. This rearrangement joins TRBV28 to TRBJ2-5; 10 positions agree with TRBD2. After removal of 2 bases from V and 5 bases from J, the junction contained 14 bases not matched to a gene. The germline gives CDR1 MDHEN, CDR2 SYDVKM. This CDR3 has 18 amino acids.

This chain uses TRBV7-2 with TRBJ1-3; D gene unclear. CDR3 length equals 17 residues. Germline lookup yields CDR1 SGHTA and CDR2 FQGNSA. V was clipped by 5 bases and J by 0 bases, with 17 bases between them. The CDR3 spells CASSITAVQYSGNTIYF. The CDR3 nucleotides read TGTGCCAGCAGCATTACCGCGGTTCAATACTCTGGAAACACCATATATTTT. Full variable domain (outside the CDR3, taken from reference TRBV7-2 and TRBJ1-3): GAGVSQSPSNKVTEKGKDVELRCDPISGHTALYWYRQSLGQGLEFLIYFQGNSAPDKSGLPSDRFSAERTGGSVSTLTIQRTQQEDSAVYLCASSITAVQYSGNTIYFGEGSWLTVV.

This clonotype was observed many times. The rearrangement joins TRBV20-1 to TRBJ2-1; D call uncertain. V lost 2 bases and J lost 4, with 3 bases in between. Germline V gene data show CDR1 as DFQATT and CDR2 as SNEGSKA (reference sequence). This CDR3 is 11 amino acids long. The CDR3 nucleotides are TGCAGTGCTAGATCTTACAATGAGCAGTTCTTC. Encoded protein: CSARSYNEQFF.

This clonotype was observed a few times. V is TRBV5-5 and J is TRBJ2-1; D is ambiguous. The CDR3 length is 16 residues. Between the trimmed V and J ends, which lost 4 bases and 4 bases, there was a span of 18 bases. Germline CDR1 is SGHKS and CDR2 is YYEKEE (reference sequence). The CDR3 DNA follows: TGTGCCAGCAGCACGACCCAACACGGCCGGTACAATGAGCAGTTCTTC. Protein product: CASSTTQHGRYNEQFF.

This chain uses TRBV19 with TRBJ2-3, with D unresolved. Per the germline V gene, CDR1 is LNHDA and CDR2 is SQIVND (reference sequence). V lost 5 bases to trimming and J lost 1 base, with 10 bases between them. CDR3 length equals 14 residues. CDR3 in amino acids: CASSVDGRTDTQYF. Here the CDR3 DNA reads TGTGCCAGTAGTGTGGACGGGCGCACAGATACGCAGTATTTT.

This clonotype has only a few counts. This sequence joins TRBV30 and TRBJ2-2, with no clear D. The CDR3 runs to 18 residues. Germline lookup yields CDR1 GTSNPN and CDR2 SVGIG (reference sequence). Trimming stripped 2 bases from V and 0 bases from J, with 19 bases between. This CDR3 reads CAWSRIGRLRPNTGELFF. The CDR3 DNA sequence: TGTGCCTGGAGTAGGATAGGGCGACTTCGACCGAACACCGGGGAGCTGTTTTTT. The variable domain in full, completed from reference TRBV30 and TRBJ2-2, reads SQTIHQWPATLVQPVGSPLSLECTVEGTSNPNLYWYRQAAGRGLQLLFYSVGIGQISSEVPQNLSASRPQDRQFILSSKKLLLSDSGFYLCAWSRIGRLRPNTGELFFGEGSRLTVL.

This clonotype showed up just a few times. The rearrangement links TRBV12-3 or TRBV12-4 to TRBJ2-6; TRBD1 might be the D (5 bases). Trimming pared 1 base from V and 0 bases from J, leaving 13 bases between. The CDR3 totals 18 residues. The CDR3 loop reads CASSLGVGALSGANVLTF. The CDR3 DNA sequence: TGTGCCAGCAGTTTAGGGGTTGGGGCCCTCTCTGGGGCCAACGTCCTGACTTTC.

The chain joins TRBV7-6 to TRBJ2-5, with D perhaps TRBD1 or TRBD2 (6 bases each). CDR1 is SGHVS and CDR2 is FNYEAQ in the germline V gene. The CDR3 covers 18 residues. V was pared by 5 bases and J by 1 base, with 23 bases between. CDR3 amino acids: CASSPTRPEGGGQETQYF. As DNA, the CDR3 is TGTGCCAGCAGCCCGACACGACCTGAGGGGGGAGGCCAAGAGACCCAGTACTTC.

At least ten counts were recorded for this clonotype. V is TRBV11-2 and J is TRBJ2-3; the D gene is possibly TRBD2 (5 bases). V was cut by 2 bases and J by 0 bases, with 12 bases left in between. The CDR3 is made up of 16 amino acids. The germline V gene encodes CDR1 SGHAT and CDR2 FQNNGV. Here the CDR3 DNA reads TGTGCCAGCAGCTTACAGCTCCGAGGGAGCACAGATACGCAGTATTTT. Translating it yields CASSLQLRGSTDTQYF.

This clonotype was seen a few times. The chain uses TRBV6-1 and TRBJ1-6; a possible D gene is TRBD1 (5 bases). V lost 7 bases and J 9 bases, leaving 19 bases between the germline ends. The germline V gene has CDR1 MNHNS and CDR2 SASEGT. The CDR3 is 15 amino acids. DNA of the CDR3: TGTGCCAGCACCTCCTACGTGGGGACCGGTTCACCCCTCCACTTT. Translating it yields CASTSYVGTGSPLHF.

A few counts support this clonotype. In nucleotides, the CDR3 is TGCAGTGCTGAAGATGACAGGGTCGGCCCAGATACGCAGTATTTT. This encodes CSAEDDRVGPDTQYF. The chain is built from TRBV20-1 and TRBJ2-3, with 7 bases fitting TRBD1. CDR1 is DFQATT and CDR2 is SNEGSKA in the germline V gene (reference sequence). The CDR3 loop spans 15 amino acids. With 5 bases clipped from V and 4 bases from J, the junction kept 12 bases outside the gene matches.

V and J are TRBV6-5 and TRBJ2-1, with TRBD2 matching 12 bases. Germline V gives CDR1 MNHEY, CDR2 SVGAGI. V dropped 4 bases and J dropped 12; count of bases not matched to a gene: 10. The CDR3 has 15 residues. CDR3: CASSSPTSGGWVQFF. CDR3 DNA: TGTGCCAGCAGTTCCCCGACTAGCGGGGGATGGGTGCAGTTCTTC.